What follows describes a single T cell receptor beta chain. This specimen comes from a study of shared T cell receptors in the human thymus. The junction had 3 bases not matched to a gene; V was cut back by 0 bases and J by 9 bases. This CDR3 contains 14 residues. From germline, CDR1 is SGHDT and CDR2 YYEEEE. TCRdb's table, derived via immunoSEQ multiplex PCR, lists solely in-frame clones and lacks some. The sample comprises around 67,000 clones, around 96% of which are singletons, and around 0.03% rests with the top ten. The sequenced material came from thymocytes. This chain uses TRBV5-6 with TRBJ2-1; 10 bases align to TRBD2. The TCR was taken from a human donor. In DNA, the CDR3 is TGTGCCAGCAGCTTGGTCCAGCGGGAGGGTGAGCAGTTCTTC. Amino acid sequence: CASSLVQREGEQFF.